This T cell receptor beta chain was obtained from a study of response to subunit inactivated influenza vaccine. Whole-study findings and limits: After each seasonal influenza vaccination, few new T cells are recruited, the authors suggested.

This clonotype was picked up a small number of times. Its antigen remains unidentified. TCRdb reanalysed the RT-PCR reads using MiXCR and keeps one entry per CDR3 protein. The table includes approximately 700,000 distinct CDR3 sequences, 15% to 19% detected once. Trimming took off 6 bases at V and 11 bases at J, with 16 bases between the two ends. The CDR3 loop spans 11 amino acids. The V gene's germline CDR1 is DFQATT and CDR2 SNEGSKA (reference sequence). The sequence derives from a man between 50 and 59 years old who received an inactivated influenza vaccine. This chain links TRBV20-1 with TRBJ1-2; D is perhaps TRBD1 (6 bases). The source material was PBMCs from blood, sampled about 13 days after vaccination. The DNA of the CDR3 is TGCAGTGCACGGGGACACGGAACTTACACCTTC. Amino acid sequence: CSARGHGTYTF.